These 2 T cell receptor beta chains share one sample of origin, sequenced in a study of T cell repertoires in cytomegalovirus infection. TCRdb fed the reads into MiXCR, producing one record per CDR3 protein. The sample contains hundreds of thousands of distinct CDR3 sequences, approximately 10% of which appear only once. The source material was PBMCs. The origin of the receptors is a human donor in good health (CMV status not recorded). Some clones in this sample may be carry-over from other donors' samples.

This rearrangement joins TRBV5-1 to TRBJ2-1; 9 bases map to TRBD2. The CDR3 has 16 residues. Germline-derived CDR1 and CDR2 are SGHRS and YFSETQ. J lost 4 bases, V lost 0 bases, and 5 bases had no gene match. Here the CDR3 reads CASSLEVTSGYNEQFF. The DNA for the CDR3 is TGCGCCAGCAGCTTGGAGGTGACTAGCGGTTACAATGAGCAGTTCTTC.

This clonotype was detected a few times. V and J are TRBV2 and TRBJ2-1, with TRBD1 as a possible D gene (6 bases). The CDR3 is 15 amino acids. Trimming removed 1 base at V and 1 base at J, with 8 bases between. Germline assignment: CDR1 SNHLY and CDR2 FYNNEI. This CDR3 reads CASSEEGESYNEQFF. Here the CDR3 DNA reads TGTGCCAGCAGTGAAGAGGGGGAGTCCTACAATGAGCAGTTCTTC.